Following are 10 T cell receptor beta chains from one sample sequenced in a study of CD8 T cells in Susac syndrome. An amount of RNA that ranged from roughly 0.45 to 1 ug was reverse transcribed with random hexamers. TCRdb redid the calling of the immunoSEQ multiplex PCR reads with MiXCR, one entry per CDR3 protein. Among approximately 200,000 distinct CDR3 sequences, 85% to 95% were seen once, and the ten largest hold 0.082%. The sequenced material came from CD4+ T cells from PBMCs. The receptors derive from a human donor with multiple sclerosis.

V gene TRBV20-1 combines with J gene TRBJ2-3; D may be TRBD1 or TRBD2 (6 bases each). The CDR3 is 13 residues long. Trimming left V 7 bases short and J 4 bases short, with 15 bases between. Germline CDR1 DFQATT, CDR2 SNEGSKA (reference sequence). CDR3 sequence (DNA): TGCAGTGGGGGGGCCGGGGGCCCAGATACGCAGTATTTT. Its translation: CSGGAGGPDTQYF.

The chain links TRBV4-1 to TRBJ2-2; D remains ambiguous. V gave up 3 bases and J gave up 5 bases, with 4 bases separating them. CDR1 and CDR2 from the germline V gene are MGHRA and YSYEKL. This CDR3 contains 12 residues. CDR3 in amino acids: CASSHLTGELFF. The CDR3 nucleotides are TGCGCCAGCAGCCATTTAACCGGGGAGCTGTTTTTT.

CDR3 coding DNA: TGCAGCGTTGAAGCACCGGGGAACACTGAAGCTTTCTTT. Amino acids: CSVEAPGNTEAFF. J is TRBJ1-1 and V is TRBV29-1; D unresolved. The CDR3 has 13 residues. The ends were cut back, 1 base at V and 1 base at J, with 7 bases in the middle. In germline, CDR1 is SQVTM, CDR2 ANQGSEA.

This clonotype was seen a single time. V is TRBV12-3 or TRBV12-4 and J is TRBJ1-1; 9 bases match TRBD1. This CDR3 has 16 residues. Trimming removed 2 bases from V and 1 base from J; junction bases left unmatched: 5. CDR3 in DNA: TGTGCCAGCAGTTTAAGGACAGGGGAAGGGAACACTGAAGCTTTCTTT. It translates to CASSLRTGEGNTEAFF.

The rearrangement uses TRBV20-1 and TRBJ2-1; tentative D call: TRBD2 (5 bases). The germline V gene encodes CDR1 DFQATT and CDR2 SNEGSKA (reference sequence). V lost 6 bases, J lost 4 bases, and 7 bases lay in between. CDR3 size: 11 residues. The CDR3 loop is CSALAYNEQFF. DNA of the CDR3: TGCAGTGCCCTAGCTTACAATGAGCAGTTCTTC.

The chain couples TRBV2 to TRBJ1-5; 8 positions agree with TRBD1. From germline, CDR1 is SNHLY and CDR2 FYNNEI. Trimming took 1 base from V and 5 from J; bases not matched to a gene: 1. This CDR3 has 14 amino acids. The CDR3 bases are TGTGCCAGCAGTGAAGACAGGGGGGATCAGCCCCAGCATTTT. It encodes CASSEDRGDQPQHF.

The V call is TRBV25-1, the J call TRBJ1-2, with 9 bases matching TRBD1. The CDR3 runs 13 residues. Germline V gene data show CDR1 as MGHDK and CDR2 as SYGVNS. J was trimmed by 8 bases and V by 5 bases; bases with no gene match: 6. The CDR3 sequence is CASSKGQGLGYTF. CDR3 bases: TGTGCCAGCAGTAAAGGACAGGGGTTAGGCTACACCTTC.

The chain couples TRBV5-1 to TRBJ2-1; the match to TRBD2 covers 7 bases. CDR1 is SGHRS, CDR2 YFSETQ, per germline. This CDR3 region has 12 residues. V gave up 7 bases and J gave up 9 bases; unmatched junction bases: 7. The CDR3 spells CASHAGDGEQFF. The CDR3 DNA is TGCGCCAGCCACGCGGGGGACGGTGAGCAGTTCTTC. Supplemented by reference TRBV5-1 and TRBJ2-1, the full variable domain reads KAGVTQTPRYLIKTRGQQVTLSCSPISGHRSVSWYQQTPGQGLQFLFEYFSETQRNKGNFPGRFSGRQFSNSRSEMNVSTLELGDSALYLCASHAGDGEQFFGPGTRLTVL.

The rearrangement uses TRBV29-1 and TRBJ2-7, with D possibly TRBD1 on 7 matching bases. Germline V gene lookup returns CDR1 SQVTM and CDR2 ANQGSEA. This CDR3 has 13 residues. Trimming left V 5 bases short and J 6 bases short, with 17 bases between. The CDR3 reads CSVQRAGGGEQYF. DNA of the CDR3: TGCAGCGTTCAGAGAGCAGGGGGAGGCGAGCAGTACTTC.

The sample holds a few counts of this clonotype. The chain combines TRBV7-9 with TRBJ2-5, with D possibly being TRBD1 (6 bases). The CDR3 runs to 12 residues. From germline, CDR1 is SEHNR and CDR2 FQNEAQ (reference sequence). The V gene lost 6 bases and the J gene lost 3 bases, with 8 bases spanning the gap. CDR3 DNA: TGTGCCAGCAGTAGGACAGAAGAGACCCAGTACTTC. Its protein is CASSRTEETQYF. Using reference TRBV7-9 and TRBJ2-5 for the parts outside the CDR3, the full variable domain is DTGVSQNPRHKITKRGQNVTFRCDPISEHNRLYWYRQTLGQGPEFLTYFQNEAQLEKSRLLSDRFSAERPKGSFSTLEIQRTEQGDSAMYLCASSRTEETQYFGPGTRLLVL.